The 20 T cell receptor beta chains below all came from one sample that was sequenced in a study of cytotoxic CD8 clonotypes in ibrutinib-treated CLL. Repertoires were generated with immunoSEQ multiplex PCR, while TCRdb's copy carries only in-frame clones and drops some. The sample gives some 290,000 clones, almost 80% of which show up once; 6.5% to 8.5% is in the top ten. This material consisted of PBMCs, taken before ibrutinib treatment. Every receptor here comes from a human donor with chronic lymphocytic leukemia.

The chain recombines TRBV29-1 with TRBJ2-7; a weak D match, TRBD2 (5 bases). Germline V gene lookup returns CDR1 SQVTM and CDR2 ANQGSEA. This CDR3 is built from 12 residues. V lost 5 bases, J lost 3 bases, and 11 bases lay in between. The CDR3 is CSVSQRSYEQYF. CDR3 nucleotides: TGCAGCGTTAGTCAGCGGAGCTACGAGCAGTACTTC.

The chain uses TRBV2 and TRBJ1-5; D is unresolved. The CDR3 extends over 15 amino acids. Trimming removed 6 bases at V and 0 bases at J, with 12 bases between. From germline, CDR1 is SNHLY and CDR2 FYNNEI. The CDR3 sequence is CASRAGSPSNQPQHF. The CDR3, as DNA: TGTGCCAGCAGAGCCGGGTCCCCTAGCAATCAGCCCCAGCATTTT.

This clone was detected only once. The V call is TRBV29-1, the J call TRBJ2-7, with TRBD1 matching 8 bases. The V segment lost 7 bases and the J segment 0 bases; nucleotides outside the gene matches: 8. This CDR3 contains 14 residues. CDR1 and CDR2 (germline): SQVTM, ANQGSEA. This CDR3 is CSAGQGLGSYEQYF. Written as DNA, the CDR3 is TGCAGCGCCGGACAGGGTTTGGGCTCCTACGAGCAGTACTTC.

This chain connects TRBV5-1 to TRBJ1-3; tentative D call: TRBD1 (5 bases). This CDR3 has 16 amino acids. The V gene's germline CDR1 is SGHRS and CDR2 YFSETQ. With 0 bases removed from V and 0 bases from J, the gap between germline ends came to 10 bases. The DNA of the CDR3 is TGCGCCAGCAGCTTGGAGGGGTTCACCTCTGGAAACACCATATATTTT. Protein product: CASSLEGFTSGNTIYF.

This chain connects TRBV5-5 to TRBJ2-3; D is unresolved. This CDR3 spans 15 amino acids. Germline assignment: CDR1 SGHKS and CDR2 YYEKEE (reference sequence). V was cut by 4 bases and J by 1 base, with 13 bases left in between. The CDR3 region is CASSALLARTDTQYF. DNA for the CDR3: TGTGCCAGCAGCGCCTTACTGGCCCGCACAGATACGCAGTATTTT.

The chain links TRBV9 to TRBJ1-2, with a weak D call TRBD1 (6 bases). V lost 6 bases to trimming and J lost 4 bases, with 13 bases between them. The CDR3 is 13 residues long. The germline gives CDR1 SGDLS, CDR2 YYNGEE. The CDR3 nucleotides are TGTGCCAGCAAACAGGGCCAGGGCTATGGCTACACCTTC. It translates to CASKQGQGYGYTF. The whole variable domain, remainder taken from reference TRBV9 and TRBJ1-2, is DSGVTQTPKHLITATGQRVTLRCSPRSGDLSVYWYQQSLDQGLQFLIQYYNGEERAKGNILERFSAQQFPDLHSELNLSSLELGDSALYFCASKQGQGYGYTFGSGTRLTVV.

The chain combines TRBV5-1 with TRBJ2-5; D gene uncertain. Germline V gene sequence: CDR1 SGHRS, CDR2 YFSETQ. The CDR3 spans 13 residues. The V end lost 2 bases, the J end lost 1 base, and 6 bases lay between the germline ends. The CDR3 nucleotides are TGCGCCAGCAGCTTCAGGCCCCAAGAGACCCAGTACTTC. This encodes CASSFRPQETQYF. The full variable domain, its missing parts supplied by reference TRBV5-1 and TRBJ2-5, is KAGVTQTPRYLIKTRGQQVTLSCSPISGHRSVSWYQQTPGQGLQFLFEYFSETQRNKGNFPGRFSGRQFSNSRSEMNVSTLELGDSALYLCASSFRPQETQYFGPGTRLLVL.

This chain uses TRBV9 with TRBJ2-7, with 15 bases that match TRBD2. There are 15 residues in the CDR3. The germline gives CDR1 SGDLS, CDR2 YYNGEE. After removal of 4 bases from V and 4 bases from J, the junction contained 3 bases not matched to a gene. Written as DNA, the CDR3 is TGTGCCAGCAGCTTAGGACTAGCGGGAGGGTACGAGCAGTACTTC. Translating it yields CASSLGLAGGYEQYF.

This sequence joins TRBV7-3 and TRBJ2-1; 11 bases fit TRBD2. Germline CDR1 is SGHTA and CDR2 is FQGTGA. This CDR3 has 15 amino acids. V lost 2 bases, J lost 8 bases, and 5 bases stayed unmatched. The CDR3 loop reads CASSLFAGLADEQFF. The CDR3 nucleotides are TGTGCCAGCAGCTTATTTGCGGGACTAGCGGATGAGCAGTTCTTC. The variable domain in full, with the rest retrieved from reference TRBV7-3 and TRBJ2-1, is GAGVSQTPSNKVTEKGKYVELRCDPISGHTALYWYRQSLGQGPEFLIYFQGTGAADDSGLPNDRFFAVRPEGSVSTLKIQRTERGDSAVYLCASSLFAGLADEQFFGPGTRLTVL.

V is TRBV5-1 and J is TRBJ2-7; 11 bases match TRBD2. Germline V gene data show CDR1 as SGHRS and CDR2 as YFSETQ. CDR3 length equals 15 residues. Unmatched junction bases numbered 6, after V lost 2 bases and J lost 5 bases. The CDR3, as DNA: TGCGCCAGCAGCTTACTAGCGGGGGCCTCTAACGAGCAGTACTTC. Its translation: CASSLLAGASNEQYF.

This clone came up a few times. The genes are TRBV18 and TRBJ2-2; tentative D call: TRBD2 (6 bases). V lost 3 bases and J 4 bases, leaving 9 bases between the germline ends. From germline, CDR1 is KGHSH and CDR2 LQKENI. The CDR3 spans 14 residues. CDR3 DNA: TGTGCCAGCTCACCCCCGGAGGGCACCGGGGAGCTGTTTTTT. Translated: CASSPPEGTGELFF.

The V call is TRBV19, the J call TRBJ2-7; 8 bases match TRBD1. CDR3 length: 14 residues. From germline, CDR1 is LNHDA and CDR2 SQIVND (reference sequence). The V segment lost 3 bases and the J segment 5 bases; nucleotides outside the gene matches: 6. CDR3 bases: TGTGCCAGTAGTATGAGGACAGGGCGTGACGAGCAGTACTTC. Encoded protein: CASSMRTGRDEQYF.

This clone has only a few counts. Within the sample, other DNA sequences also encode this same CDR3. This chain joins TRBV5-1 and TRBJ1-2, with 8 bases aligning to TRBD1. Per the germline V gene, CDR1 is SGHRS and CDR2 is YFSETQ. Trimming took 3 bases from V and 2 from J; bases not matched to a gene: 3. This CDR3 is built from 14 residues. The CDR3 DNA reads as TGCGCCAGCAGCTCCCAGGGGGCAAACTATGGCTACACCTTC. Translated: CASSSQGANYGYTF.

This chain links TRBV9 with TRBJ2-1, with TRBD2 as a possible D gene (5 bases). Germline CDR1 and CDR2: SGDLS and YYNGEE. The CDR3 consists of 15 residues. V was shortened by 0 bases and J by 3 bases, with 10 bases between the two germline ends. The CDR3 DNA follows: TGTGCCAGCAGCGTAGCCCCCGGGATCTACAATGAGCAGTTCTTC. Its translation is CASSVAPGIYNEQFF. Variable domain in full (rest from reference TRBV9 and TRBJ2-1): DSGVTQTPKHLITATGQRVTLRCSPRSGDLSVYWYQQSLDQGLQFLIQYYNGEERAKGNILERFSAQQFPDLHSELNLSSLELGDSALYFCASSVAPGIYNEQFFGPGTRLTVL.

The chain uses TRBV14 and TRBJ2-2; 14 positions match TRBD2. V was pared by 0 bases and J by 5 bases, with 11 bases of the junction left unmatched. Per the germline V gene, CDR1 is SGHDN and CDR2 is FVKESK. This CDR3 has 20 amino acids. DNA of the CDR3: TGTGCCAGCAGCCAAGAGCTATTGTCGGGACTAGCGGGAGAGACCGGGGAGCTGTTTTTT. Its translation is CASSQELLSGLAGETGELFF.

This clone was observed many times. V usage is TRBV9 and J usage is TRBJ1-5; D unclear. CDR1 is SGDLS and CDR2 is YYNGEE in the germline V gene. CDR3 length equals 15 residues. With 0 bases removed from V and 7 bases from J, the gap between germline ends came to 14 bases. The CDR3 here is CASSVAGDGGQPQHF. DNA for the CDR3: TGTGCCAGCAGCGTAGCTGGGGATGGCGGACAGCCCCAGCATTTT.

V and J are TRBV4-2 and TRBJ1-2; D gene ambiguous. This CDR3 has 13 amino acids. Germline V lookup: CDR1 LGHNA, CDR2 YNFKEQ. V gave up 4 bases and J gave up 6 bases, with 12 bases separating them. CDR3 residues: CASSLRQPDGYTF. DNA of the CDR3: TGTGCCAGCAGCCTGCGACAACCTGATGGCTACACCTTC.

The chain is built from TRBV27 and TRBJ2-3, with 11 bases identical to TRBD2. V dropped 4 bases and J dropped 2; count of bases not matched to a gene: 2. This CDR3 is 15 amino acids long. Germline-derived CDR1 and CDR2 are MNHEY and SMNVEV (reference sequence). The CDR3 loop reads CASSSSGRITDTQYF. The DNA for the CDR3 is TGTGCCAGCAGTTCTAGCGGGAGGATCACAGATACGCAGTATTTT.

This chain connects TRBV5-1 to TRBJ2-5, with 7 bases fitting TRBD2. Germline assignment: CDR1 SGHRS and CDR2 YFSETQ. The V and J ends lost 0 bases and 1 base, in that order; junction bases with no gene match: 6. The CDR3 consists of 16 residues. The CDR3 is CASSLVELAPQETQYF. CDR3 DNA sequence: TGCGCCAGCAGCTTGGTGGAACTAGCGCCCCAAGAGACCCAGTACTTC.

CDR3 nucleotide sequence: TGTGCCAGCAGTTTACAGACAGGGACACTCAATGAGCAGTTCTTC. Protein: CASSLQTGTLNEQFF. V usage is TRBV27 and J usage is TRBJ2-1; the match to TRBD1 covers 7 bases. CDR1 is MNHEY and CDR2 is SMNVEV in the germline V gene (reference sequence). The CDR3 consists of 15 residues. The junction had 7 bases not matched to a gene; V was cut back by 2 bases and J by 6 bases.